The 25 T cell receptor beta chains given below trace back to one sample, sequenced in a study of CD8+ T cells in alopecia areata. Sequencing templates came from extracted RNA that was reverse transcribed into cDNA. Sequencing was performed with immunoSEQ multiplex PCR; in TCRdb, only in-frame clones are kept and a portion is missing. The sample is made up of about 270,000 clones, none counted only once. Pooled cells of cutaneous lymph node origin were sorted on CD4, CD8alpha, NKG2D, NKG2ACE and other markers. What was sequenced was CD4+ T cells sorted from a lymph node. These receptors all come from a C3H/HeJ mouse with alopecia areata. Strain haplotype (MHC): H2-k.

This clone has just a few counts. The listed genes are named as in mouse. The read is 4 residues too short to cover the CDR3 end, so that end is filled in from the germline J gene. Other DNA sequences within the sample encode an identical CDR3. V gene TRBV31 combines with J gene TRBJ2-2, with a possible D match to TRBD1 (5 bases). The length of the CDR3 is 15 residues. The ends were cut back, 0 bases at V and 3 bases at J, with 11 bases in the middle. The germline V gene encodes CDR1 GKSSPN and CDR2 SITVG. The sequenced CDR3 bases are TGTGCCTGGAGTCTAGGCCAGGGAGACACCGGG. This sequence encodes CAWSLGQGDTG. Given in full, the CDR3 is CAWSLGQGDTGQLYF.

Points on this clone: Mouse gene names apply. Read data end 4 residues before the CDR3 end; the end is taken from the germline J gene. J is TRBJ2-1 and V is TRBV13-1; 9 bases map to TRBD2. Germline CDR1 reads NSHNY; CDR2 reads SYGAGN. The V and J ends lost 3 bases and 2 bases, in that order; junction bases with no gene match: 6. The CDR3 runs to 16 residues. The CDR3 here is CASSGSTGGYYAEQFF. CDR3 DNA (partial): TGTGCCAGCAGTGGCTCAACTGGGGGGTACTATGCT.

With respect to this clone: Gene labels here are mouse ones. The CDR3 end is not reached by the read, which stops 4 residues before it; the germline J gene fills it in. The chain carries TRBV1 and TRBJ2-7; TRBD2 aligns across 9 bases. The CDR3 contains 17 residues. The V gene end was trimmed by 3 bases and the J gene end by 0 bases; junction bases not matched to a gene: 9. Germline CDR1 is NSQYPW and CDR2 is LRSPGD (reference sequence). CDR3 residues: CTCSAKPGTGSSYEQYF. CDR3 bases read: TGCACCTGCAGTGCGAAACCCGGGACTGGGAGCTCCTAT.

The table lists this clone with many counts. Any gene name here is a mouse gene name. The read is 4 residues too short to cover the CDR3 end, so that end is filled in from the germline J gene. This chain joins TRBV13-1 and TRBJ1-2; 7 nucleotides line up with TRBD1. J lost 0 bases, V lost 3 bases, and 2 bases had no gene match. The germline V gene encodes CDR1 NSHNY and CDR2 SYGAGN. The CDR3 consists of 14 residues. The sequenced CDR3 bases are TGTGCCAGCAGTGTACAGGGGTCAAACTCC. This gives the protein CASSVQGSNS. The CDR3 in its entirety is CASSVQGSNSDYTF.

This clone was counted only a few times. The genes and germline here are from mouse. The read finishes 4 residues shy of the CDR3 end, and the germline J gene is used to complete it. The chain has TRBV19 and TRBJ1-1; D uncertain. V was clipped by 1 base and J by 1 base, with 5 bases between them. The CDR3 has 13 residues. Germline values: CDR1 FNHDT, CDR2 SITEND (reference sequence). The CDR3 bases that were read are TGTGCCAGCAGTATATTGGGGAACACA. Amino acids: CASSILGNT. The complete CDR3 sequence is CASSILGNTEVFF.

This clone has just a few counts. Gene names and germline match the mouse. Read sequence stops 4 residues before the CDR3 end, and the germline J gene provides the missing end. V and J are TRBV13-3 and TRBJ2-3; 11 bases map to TRBD2. Trimming removed 4 bases from V and 0 bases from J; junction bases left unmatched: 4. CDR3 length equals 16 residues. Germline loops: CDR1 NNHDY, CDR2 SYVADS. The CDR3: CASSRDWGNSAETLYF. The CDR3 DNA, read in part, is TGTGCCAGCAGTCGGGACTGGGGGAATAGTGCAGAA.

As to this clone: Gene names follow the mouse nomenclature. The CDR3 bases that were read are TGTGCCTGGAGTCTCGGAGACTGGGGTAAT. Protein: CAWSLGDWGN. Given in full, the CDR3 is CAWSLGDWGNEQYF. V and J are TRBV31 and TRBJ2-7, with TRBD2 matching 8 bases. The observed sequence ends 4 residues before the CDR3 terminus, with the missing tail filled in from the germline J gene. Germline values: CDR1 GKSSPN, CDR2 SITVG. The CDR3 consists of 14 residues.

Of note for this clone: Any gene name here is a mouse gene name. The read ends 4 residues shy of where the CDR3 ends; the end is completed using the germline J gene. The V gene is TRBV1, the J gene TRBJ2-2; 12 positions match TRBD2. The CDR3 sequence is 17 residues long. V was clipped by 0 bases and J by 3 bases; unmatched bases: 2. Germline lookup yields CDR1 NSQYPW and CDR2 LRSPGD (reference sequence). CDR3 protein: CTCSAEWDWGDTGQLYF. CDR3 DNA, as far as it was read: TGCACCTGCAGTGCAGAATGGGACTGGGGGGACACCGGG.

This clone was seen more than once but under ten times. Mouse names are used for the genes. The read stops 4 residues short of the end of the CDR3; the missing end is completed from the germline J gene. The rearrangement links TRBV1 to TRBJ2-5, with 9 bases identical to TRBD1. CDR1 and CDR2 from the germline V gene are NSQYPW and LRSPGD (reference sequence). The CDR3 loop spans 14 amino acids. This CDR3 is CTCSVDRGKDTQYF. CDR3 bases read: TGCACCTGCAGTGTCGACAGGGGGAAAGAC.

This clone was counted only a few times. Genes and germline are mouse. The CDR3 spells CASSIYGVYAEQFF. The covered CDR3 bases are TGTGCCAGCAGTATTTATGGGGTCTATGCT. This chain links TRBV19 with TRBJ2-1; a possible D gene is TRBD2 (5 bases). Sequencing ends 4 residues short of the CDR3 end; the germline J gene provides the rest. The ends were cut back, 2 bases at V and 3 bases at J, with 9 bases in the middle. CDR1 is FNHDT, CDR2 SITEND, per germline (reference sequence). The CDR3 spans 14 residues.

Comment on this clone: Gene labels here are mouse ones. The read halts 4 residues ahead of the CDR3 end, with the missing end drawn from the germline J gene. Other nucleotide sequences in the sample specify the same CDR3. The chain employs TRBV13-3 and TRBJ2-4; the D gene is possibly TRBD2 (6 bases). Germline V gives CDR1 NNHDY, CDR2 SYVADS. Trimming shortened V by 4 bases and J by 0 bases, and 9 bases separated the two germline ends. The CDR3 covers 14 residues. The CDR3 DNA, read in part, is TGTGCCAGCAGTCCGACTGGTAGTCAAAAC. It translates to CASSPTGSQN. The CDR3 in full is CASSPTGSQNTLYF. The variable domain in full, completed from reference TRBV13-3 and TRBJ2-4, reads EAAVTQSPRSKVAVTGGKVTLSCHQTNNHDYMYWYRQDTGHGLRLIHYSYVADSTEKGDIPDGYKASRPSQENFSLILELASLSQTAVYFCASSPTGSQNTLYFGAGTRLSVL.

On this clone: The genes and germline here are from mouse. The read is 4 residues too short to cover the CDR3 end, so that end is filled in from the germline J gene. The chain couples TRBV19 to TRBJ2-2, with 10 bases identical to TRBD2. CDR3 length: 16 amino acids. The V gene end was trimmed by 4 bases and the J gene end by 4 bases; junction bases not matched to a gene: 7. Germline V CDR1 and CDR2: FNHDT, SITEND (reference sequence). The CDR3 loop reads CASSPGTGVGTGQLYF. CDR3 DNA, as far as it was read: TGTGCCAGCAGTCCCGGGACTGGGGTTGGCACCGGG.

This clone was observed a handful of times. Each gene name is a mouse one. With the read ending 4 residues before the CDR3 end, the germline J gene is used to fill in that end. The sample has other DNA sequences that encode this CDR3 too. The rearrangement links TRBV13-1 to TRBJ2-3; a weak D match, TRBD2 (6 bases). The germline gives CDR1 NSHNY, CDR2 SYGAGN. V dropped 3 bases and J dropped 0 bases, with 11 bases sitting between them. The CDR3 consists of 15 residues. The CDR3 DNA, read in part, is TGTGCCAGCAGTGGGCTGGGGACTAGTGCAGAA. Translating it yields CASSGLGTSAE. The whole CDR3 protein is CASSGLGTSAETLYF.

This clone appeared a few times. The listed genes are named as in mouse. The read ends 4 residues early relative to the CDR3; the germline J gene fills the gap. V and J are TRBV19 and TRBJ1-2, with D perhaps TRBD1 (6 bases). V gave up 3 bases and J gave up 0 bases, with 9 bases separating them. CDR1 is FNHDT, CDR2 SITEND, per germline (reference sequence). The CDR3 contains 14 residues. CDR3 region: CASSTGHANSDYTF. The sequenced part of the CDR3 DNA is TGTGCCAGCAGTACGGGACATGCAAACTCC.

Ten or more counts support this clone. The gene symbols are mouse symbols. The read is 4 residues too short to cover the CDR3 end, so that end is filled in from the germline J gene. Other nucleotide sequences from this sample produce the same CDR3. The rearrangement uses TRBV1 and TRBJ2-2; a weak D match, TRBD2 (5 bases). This CDR3 is 15 amino acids long. Germline-derived CDR1 and CDR2 are NSQYPW and LRSPGD (reference sequence). V was trimmed by 0 bases and J by 0 bases, leaving 5 bases between them. The covered CDR3 bases are TGCACCTGCAGTGCAGACTGGGCAAACACCGGG. It translates to CTCSADWANTG. The entire CDR3 is CTCSADWANTGQLYF.

This clone was counted only a few times. All gene names here are mouse names. Read data end 4 residues before the CDR3 end; the end is taken from the germline J gene. The V gene is TRBV1, the J gene TRBJ2-1; maybe TRBD2 (6 bases). The V gene's germline CDR1 is NSQYPW and CDR2 LRSPGD (reference sequence). The CDR3 is made up of 16 amino acids. V was shortened by 0 bases and J by 3 bases, with 12 bases between the two germline ends. Incomplete CDR3 DNA: TGCACCTGCAGTGCAGAAAGACTGGAAGGCTATGCT. It codes for CTCSAERLEGYA. From start to end, the CDR3 is CTCSAERLEGYAEQFF.

Points on this clone: Gene names and germline match the mouse. The read halts 4 residues ahead of the CDR3 end, with the missing end drawn from the germline J gene. The same CDR3 also results from other DNA sequences found in this sample. The rearrangement uses TRBV19 and TRBJ2-5; TRBD1 matches at 11 bases. The CDR3 runs 12 residues. The V gene's germline CDR1 is FNHDT and CDR2 SITEND (reference sequence). This CDR3 reads CASRDRGDTQYF. CDR3 DNA, as far as it was read: TGTGCCAGCCGGGACAGGGGGGAC.

The table lists this clone with a few counts. Here the gene names and germline are mouse. The read ends 4 residues shy of where the CDR3 ends; the end is completed using the germline J gene. The J gene is TRBJ2-1, the V gene TRBV13-1; TRBD1 matches 8 bases. CDR3 size: 14 residues. The ends lost 1 base at V and 5 bases at J; junction bases unmatched: 2. Germline assignment: CDR1 NSHNY and CDR2 SYGAGN. CDR3 sequence: CASSDKDRDAEQFF. The CDR3 bases that were read are TGTGCCAGCAGTGATAAGGACAGGGATGCT.

A remark on this clone: The gene symbols are mouse symbols. Coverage ceases 4 residues before the CDR3 finishes, and the germline J gene fills in the end. Different DNA sequences within this sample yield the same CDR3. The chain links TRBV13-3 to TRBJ2-4; perhaps TRBD1 as D (5 bases). The CDR3 extends over 13 amino acids. Trimming left V 1 base short and J 3 bases short, with 6 bases between. CDR1 and CDR2 (germline): NNHDY, SYVADS. CDR3 bases read: TGTGCCAGCAGTGATAGGGGACAAAAC. Its protein product is CASSDRGQN. In full, the CDR3 reads CASSDRGQNTLYF.

This clone was counted between two and nine times. The gene names here belong to mouse. The read terminates 4 residues ahead of where the CDR3 ends, so the germline J gene completes it. The gene calls are TRBV13-1 and TRBJ1-1, with 8 nucleotides matching TRBD1. Germline V gives CDR1 NSHNY, CDR2 SYGAGN. This CDR3 has 14 residues. V was clipped by 3 bases and J by 3 bases; unmatched bases: 4. The DNA read from the CDR3 is TGTGCCAGCAGTGTCGACAGGGGCGACACA. Its translation: CASSVDRGDT. From start to end, the CDR3 is CASSVDRGDTEVFF.

Of note for this clone: The gene names given are mouse names. Coverage ceases 4 residues before the CDR3 finishes, and the germline J gene fills in the end. V usage is TRBV13-1 and J usage is TRBJ2-5; 8 bases map to TRBD1. The germline gives CDR1 NSHNY, CDR2 SYGAGN. The CDR3 has 12 residues. Partial CDR3 DNA: TGTGCCAGCCGGGACAGGAAAGAC. Protein product: CASRDRKD. The complete CDR3 sequence is CASRDRKDTQYF.

A remark on this clone: The gene names here belong to mouse. Sequencing ends 4 residues short of the CDR3 end; the germline J gene provides the rest. The rearrangement joins TRBV13-1 to TRBJ2-1; 9 bases fit TRBD2. CDR1 NSHNY and CDR2 SYGAGN come from the germline V gene. J gave up 4 bases and V 0 bases, and 5 bases lay outside the gene matches. The CDR3 has 16 amino acids. CDR3 amino acids: CASSDAGDWEYAEQFF. The CDR3 DNA, read in part, is TGTGCCAGCAGTGATGCAGGGGACTGGGAATATGCT.

This clone was recorded a few times. Genes and germline are mouse. The read comes to an end 4 residues before the CDR3 does, leaving the germline J gene to fill in the end. The same CDR3 also results from other DNA sequences found in this sample. The chain carries TRBV31 and TRBJ2-7, with 8 bases lining up with TRBD2. Trimming at V came to 0 bases and at J to 0 bases, leaving 4 bases not matched to a gene. The germline V gene encodes CDR1 GKSSPN and CDR2 SITVG. CDR3 length equals 15 residues. CDR3 DNA (partial): TGTGCCTGGAGTCTCCGGACTGGGAGCTCCTAT. Translation: CAWSLRTGSSY. The complete CDR3 reads CAWSLRTGSSYEQYF.

This clone was counted between two and nine times. The genes and germline here are from mouse. The read terminates 3 residues before the CDR3 end, so the remaining end is supplied by the germline J gene. The same CDR3 also results from other DNA sequences found in this sample. The genes are TRBV13-3 and TRBJ1-6, with a weak D call TRBD1 (5 bases). Being an ORF, TRBJ1-6 has a function that is uncertain. Germline assignment: CDR1 NNHDY and CDR2 SYVADS. The CDR3 totals 14 residues. V was trimmed by 1 base and J by 5 bases, leaving 7 bases between them. CDR3 region: CASSDQGDNSPLYF. Incomplete CDR3 DNA: TGTGCCAGCAGTGATCAGGGCGATAATTCGCCC.

This clone was counted between two and nine times. The genes are named according to mouse. The CDR3 region is CASGVRGRPYEQYF. CDR3 bases read: TGTGCCAGCGGTGTCAGGGGGCGCCCCTAT. The chain employs TRBV13-2 and TRBJ2-7; 8 positions agree with TRBD1. The read terminates 4 residues before the CDR3 end, so the remaining end is supplied by the germline J gene. Trimming removed 3 bases from V and 2 bases from J; junction bases left unmatched: 4. Germline V gene sequence: CDR1 NNHNN, CDR2 SYGAGS (reference sequence). The CDR3 is 14 amino acids.